What follows are 15 T cell receptor beta chains derived from one specimen sequenced in a study of blood T cell repertoires in COVID-19. Only in-frame clones appear in the TCRdb table, and some are missing; sequencing was by immunoSEQ multiplex PCR. The table has approximately 150,000 clones, 80% seen once. Sequencing used peripheral blood. The receptors here all came from a man aged 65 to 85 who had recovered from COVID-19.

This clone has only a few counts. The J gene is TRBJ1-2, the V gene TRBV5-6, with 9 bases lining up with TRBD1. Germline CDR1 reads SGHDT; CDR2 reads YYEEEE. With V trimmed by 3 bases and J by 7 bases, 10 bases remained unmatched. The CDR3 length is 15 residues. The CDR3 loop reads CASSSQGASFGGYTF. In nucleotides, the CDR3 is TGTGCCAGCAGCTCACAGGGGGCTAGTTTTGGTGGCTACACCTTC.

This rearrangement joins TRBV9 to TRBJ2-7; D perhaps matches TRBD1 (6 bases). Germline lookup yields CDR1 SGDLS and CDR2 YYNGEE. The ends were cut back, 4 bases at V and 3 bases at J, with 11 bases in the middle. The CDR3 is made up of 13 amino acids. Here the CDR3 reads CASSTGTRYEQYF. Here the CDR3 DNA reads TGTGCCAGCAGCACTGGGACACGCTACGAGCAGTACTTC. Drawing the rest from reference TRBV9 and TRBJ2-7, the complete variable domain is DSGVTQTPKHLITATGQRVTLRCSPRSGDLSVYWYQQSLDQGLQFLIQYYNGEERAKGNILERFSAQQFPDLHSELNLSSLELGDSALYFCASSTGTRYEQYFGPGTRLTVT.

The rearrangement links TRBV5-1 to TRBJ2-7; 10 bases are a match to TRBD2. V shed 2 bases, J shed 3 bases, and the junction held 5 bases outside the gene matches. The germline CDR1 and CDR2 sequences are SGHRS and YFSETQ. The CDR3 is made up of 15 amino acids. Written as DNA, the CDR3 is TGCGCCAGCAGCTTCACTAGCGGGGAGGTCTACGAGCAGTACTTC. Translating gives CASSFTSGEVYEQYF.

The J gene is TRBJ1-1, the V gene TRBV5-1; no clear D gene. V lost 1 base, J lost 1 base, and 11 bases lay in between. Germline V gene lookup returns CDR1 SGHRS and CDR2 YFSETQ. This CDR3 comprises 15 residues. This CDR3 reads CASSLLRPGNTEAFF. The CDR3 DNA reads TGCGCCAGCAGCTTGCTCCGACCGGGGAACACTGAAGCTTTCTTT.

The rearrangement links TRBV7-6 to TRBJ2-5; the match to TRBD2 covers 7 bases. The V segment lost 1 base and the J segment 4 bases; nucleotides outside the gene matches: 12. The germline gives CDR1 SGHVS, CDR2 FNYEAQ. This CDR3 region has 17 residues. The CDR3 spells CASSLGLAAGAAETQYF. The CDR3 DNA reads TGTGCCAGCAGCTTAGGGTTAGCGGCGGGAGCGGCAGAGACCCAGTACTTC.

The chain recombines TRBV7-8 with TRBJ2-7, with 7 positions matching TRBD2. V was pared by 1 base and J by 3 bases, with 3 bases of the junction left unmatched. The V gene's germline CDR1 is SGHVS and CDR2 FQNEAQ. This CDR3 has 14 residues. Here the CDR3 reads CASSLGGSLYEQYF. The CDR3 DNA reads as TGTGCCAGCAGCTTAGGCGGGAGTCTCTACGAGCAGTACTTC.

The V call is TRBV6-5, the J call TRBJ2-5; D perhaps matches TRBD2 (7 bases). CDR3 length equals 14 residues. Germline CDR1 and CDR2: MNHEY and SVGAGI. V was trimmed by 6 bases and J by 4 bases, leaving 15 bases between them. The CDR3 spells CASRVGGQGETQYF. The CDR3 nucleotides read TGTGCCAGCAGGGTGGGGGGGCAAGGAGAGACCCAGTACTTC.

J is TRBJ2-5 and V is TRBV19, with TRBD1 matching 7 bases. J lost 2 bases, V lost 5 bases, and 11 bases had no gene match. CDR1 is LNHDA, CDR2 SQIVND, per germline (reference sequence). This CDR3 has 16 amino acids. The CDR3 DNA reads as TGTGCCAGTAGTGTAGGGGGCCTAGGGTCGCAAGAGACCCAGTACTTC. It codes for CASSVGGLGSQETQYF. Full variable domain (missing parts from reference TRBV19 and TRBJ2-5): DGGITQSPKYLFRKEGQNVTLSCEQNLNHDAMYWYRQDPGQGLRLIYYSQIVNDFQKGDIAEGYSVSREKKESFPLTVTSAQKNPTAFYLCASSVGGLGSQETQYFGPGTRLLVL.

The chain recombines TRBV7-6 with TRBJ1-1; maybe TRBD1 (6 bases). Trimming pared 5 bases from V and 1 base from J, leaving 14 bases between. CDR1 and CDR2 from the germline V gene are SGHVS and FNYEAQ. The CDR3 is 15 residues long. As DNA, the CDR3 is TGTGCCAGCAGCGAAGAGGGCAGGGGGAACACTGAAGCTTTCTTT. Protein product: CASSEEGRGNTEAFF.

This clone was seen at least ten times. V usage is TRBV30 and J usage is TRBJ2-1; possible D gene TRBD2, 5 bases. CDR1 is GTSNPN, CDR2 SVGIG, per germline (reference sequence). This CDR3 is 13 amino acids long. The V end was cut by 5 bases, the J end by 7 bases, with 15 bases between. DNA for the CDR3: TGTGCCTGGGCGGCCGACACGGGAAATGAGCAGTTCTTC. Its translation: CAWAADTGNEQFF.

The chain employs TRBV5-4 and TRBJ2-7, with 12 bases matching TRBD2. The CDR3 has 16 amino acids. Germline V gives CDR1 SGHNT, CDR2 YYREEE (reference sequence). V lost 4 bases, J lost 5 bases, and 10 bases stayed unmatched. The CDR3 protein is CASSPFRTSGKNEQYF. The CDR3 nucleotides are TGTGCCAGCAGCCCCTTTCGGACTAGCGGGAAGAACGAGCAGTACTTC. The entire variable domain, with the rest obtained from reference TRBV5-4 and TRBJ2-7, is as follows: ETGVTQSPTHLIKTRGQQVTLRCSSQSGHNTVSWYQQALGQGPQFIFQYYREEENGRGNFPPRFSGLQFPNYSSELNVNALELDDSALYLCASSPFRTSGKNEQYFGPGTRLTVT.

This chain joins TRBV6-1 and TRBJ1-1; D remains unclear. Trimming left V 3 bases short and J 0 bases short, with 5 bases between. In germline, CDR1 is MNHNS, CDR2 SASEGT. The CDR3 extends over 13 amino acids. CDR3 sequence: CASSDNVNTEAFF. The CDR3 DNA reads TGTGCCAGCAGTGATAATGTGAACACTGAAGCTTTCTTT.

The chain joins TRBV5-4 to TRBJ1-3, with 7 bases matching TRBD1. Germline V gene lookup returns CDR1 SGHNT and CDR2 YYREEE (reference sequence). V gave up 2 bases and J gave up 0 bases; unmatched junction bases: 2. The CDR3 is 15 amino acids. This chain's CDR3 is CASSLGGPSGNTIYF. CDR3 nucleotide sequence: TGTGCCAGCAGCTTAGGGGGCCCCTCTGGAAACACCATATATTTT.

The chain combines TRBV12-5 with TRBJ1-1; 7 bases align to TRBD1. Germline CDR1 is LGHNT and CDR2 is FRNRAP. The V gene end was trimmed by 3 bases and the J gene end by 0 bases; junction bases not matched to a gene: 4. The CDR3 runs 15 residues. The CDR3 DNA follows: TGTGCTAGTGGTTTCCGGACAGGTATGAACACTGAAGCTTTCTTT. Its protein product is CASGFRTGMNTEAFF.

This chain links TRBV21-1 with TRBJ2-1; TRBD2 reflects the table's D call only, with no check against the DNA. TRBV21-1 is deemed a pseudogene. The CDR3 spans 16 residues. In DNA, the CDR3 is TGTGCCAGCGGGACTAGCGGGGCCAGCTCCTACAATGAGCAGTTCTTC. It codes for CASGTSGASSYNEQFF.